Presented here are 23 T cell receptor beta chains from one specimen sequenced in a study of T-cell reconstitution after alpha-beta-depleted transplantation in children. A library of TCRbeta sequences, prepared with unique molecular identifiers, was generated. TCRdb re-derived calls from the PCR reads in MiXCR, one entry per CDR3 protein. The sample holds about 170,000 distinct CDR3 sequences, over 8.5% seen once. The source was PBMCs, collected before TCRalphabeta/CD19-depleted stem cell transplant. The receptors were sampled from a boy aged 2 to 9 with acute myeloid leukemia, due to receive a stem cell transplant.

This clonotype was detected many times. V and J are TRBV20-1 and TRBJ1-2; TRBD1 is a possible D gene (6 bases). Germline CDR1 and CDR2: DFQATT and SNEGSKA (reference sequence). This CDR3 spans 14 amino acids. Trimming took 3 bases from V and 2 from J, leaving 13 bases between them. As DNA, the CDR3 is TGCAGTGCTAGGAGGGGGGGGAACAACTATGGCTACACCTTC. Encoded protein: CSARRGGNNYGYTF.

This clonotype was seen many times. This chain uses TRBV2 with TRBJ2-5; TRBD2 matches at 7 bases. Germline V gives CDR1 SNHLY, CDR2 FYNNEI. V dropped 2 bases and J dropped 0; count of bases not matched to a gene: 6. CDR3 length: 16 residues. CDR3 region: CASSERGSGYQETQYF. CDR3 nucleotides: TGTGCCAGCAGTGAAAGGGGTAGCGGGTACCAAGAGACCCAGTACTTC.

In its sample, this clonotype was seen many times. The chain couples TRBV12-3 or TRBV12-4 to TRBJ2-3, with TRBD2 identical over 15 bases. The junction had 7 bases not matched to a gene; V was cut back by 3 bases and J by 6 bases. The CDR3 spans 17 residues. The CDR3 sequence: CASSFMGLAGGSDTQYF. As DNA, the CDR3 is TGTGCCAGCAGTTTTATGGGACTAGCGGGGGGCTCGGATACGCAGTATTTT.

This clonotype was seen repeatedly, ten times or more. V is TRBV11-1 and J is TRBJ2-5; 8 nucleotides line up with TRBD2. CDR1 and CDR2 from the germline V gene are SGHAT and FQDESV (reference sequence). The junction had 16 bases not matched to a gene; V was cut back by 5 bases and J by 5 bases. This CDR3 has 17 residues. CDR3 coding DNA: TGTGCCAGCAGCATCCAACCGGGACTAGTAAACAGGGAGACCCAGTACTTC. It yields the protein CASSIQPGLVNRETQYF.

This clonotype occurred a few times. Compared with germline, one end of the junction differs, possibly owing to a read error. This rearrangement joins TRBV20-1 to TRBJ2-5; TRBD2 aligns across 11 bases. The V gene's germline CDR1 is DFQATT and CDR2 SNEGSKA (reference sequence). The CDR3 is 17 amino acids. DNA of the CDR3: TGCTGTGCTAGAGATAGCGGGGGGGCAGGAAGGGGACAGACCCAGTACTTC. Its translation: CCARDSGGAGRGQTQYF.

This clonotype was observed many times. The chain recombines TRBV7-7 with TRBJ2-7; D is unclear. CDR1 and CDR2 from the germline V gene are SSHAT and FNYEAQ (reference sequence). The CDR3 runs to 15 residues. CDR3 bases: TGTGCTAGCAGCTTCCGGGCGTATAGCTCCTACGAGCAGTACGTC. Amino acid sequence: CASSFRAYSSYEQYV.

This clonotype has ten or more counts. This sequence joins TRBV5-1 and TRBJ1-6, with D uncertain. Trimming took off 4 bases at V and 9 bases at J, with 17 bases between the two ends. The CDR3 loop spans 15 amino acids. Germline V gene data show CDR1 as SGHRS and CDR2 as YFSETQ. CDR3 nucleotides: TGCGCCAGCAGCCCGGACGGCTCTCGAGGTTCACCCCTCCACTTT. Amino acids: CASSPDGSRGSPLHF.

Ten or more counts support this clonotype. The V gene is TRBV28, the J gene TRBJ1-1; weak D call: TRBD1 (6 bases). Per germline, CDR1 MDHEN and CDR2 SYDVKM. This CDR3 contains 13 residues. Trimming shortened V by 6 bases and J by 2 bases, and 10 bases separated the two germline ends. The CDR3 DNA reads TGTGCCAGCAGGCAGACAGGTAACACTGAAGCTTTCTTT. Translation: CASRQTGNTEAFF. The entire variable domain, with the rest obtained from reference TRBV28 and TRBJ1-1, is as follows: DVKVTQSSRYLVKRTGEKVFLECVQDMDHENMFWYRQDPGLGLRLIYFSYDVKMKEKGDIPEGYSVSREKKERFSLILESASTNQTSMYLCASRQTGNTEAFFGQGTRLTVV.

This clonotype was counted ten times or more. V usage is TRBV12-3 or TRBV12-4 and J usage is TRBJ2-2; perhaps TRBD1 as D (6 bases). The CDR3 consists of 15 residues. Trimming removed 1 base from V and 6 bases from J, with 12 bases in between. In nucleotides, the CDR3 is TGTGCCAGCAGTTTAGGACAGGTCATGGCCGGGGAGCTGTTTTTT. Amino acids: CASSLGQVMAGELFF.

At least ten counts were recorded for this clonotype. A much more abundant neighbour one base away suggests this may be a read error. The chain is built from TRBV5-1 and TRBJ2-7, with D possibly TRBD1 on 5 matching bases. There are 13 residues in the CDR3. CDR1 SGHRS and CDR2 YFSETQ come from the germline V gene. The V gene lost 0 bases and the J gene lost 3 bases, with 7 bases spanning the gap. CDR3 sequence reads: CASSLGQLYEQYF. The CDR3 DNA is TGCGCCAGCAGCTTGGGACAGCTCTACGAGCAGTACTTC.

This clonotype was found many times. This chain uses TRBV9 with TRBJ2-2; no firm D call. The germline V gene encodes CDR1 SGDLS and CDR2 YYNGEE. The CDR3 contains 14 residues. Trimming took 0 bases from V and 0 from J, leaving 3 bases between them. The CDR3, as DNA: TGTGCCAGCAGCGTAGCGGCGAACACCGGGGAGCTGTTTTTT. Protein sequence: CASSVAANTGELFF.

The sample holds many counts of this clonotype. The chain uses TRBV6-1 and TRBJ2-3; D might be TRBD2 (5 bases). V lost 0 bases and J 6 bases, leaving 16 bases between the germline ends. Germline V gene lookup returns CDR1 MNHNS and CDR2 SASEGT. CDR3 length: 16 amino acids. The CDR3 DNA follows: TGTGCCAGCAGTGAAGCCCGGGCTAGCCCCACGGATACGCAGTATTTT. Its translation is CASSEARASPTDTQYF.

At least ten counts were recorded for this clonotype. This chain connects TRBV28 to TRBJ2-1; the D gene is possibly TRBD1 (5 bases). With 3 bases removed from V and 7 bases from J, the gap between germline ends came to 10 bases. The CDR3 has 13 residues. CDR1 is MDHEN and CDR2 is SYDVKM in the germline V gene. CDR3 loop: CASSLKGLNEQFF. The CDR3 DNA reads TGTGCCAGCAGTTTGAAGGGGTTGAATGAGCAGTTCTTC.

This clonotype was seen many times. The chain joins TRBV20-1 to TRBJ1-1; a possible D gene is TRBD1 (6 bases). Germline V gene data show CDR1 as DFQATT and CDR2 as SNEGSKA (reference sequence). Trimming left V 6 bases short and J 6 bases short, with 20 bases between. The CDR3 covers 14 residues. The CDR3 bases are TGCAGTGCCATCGAGGGGGGGCCAGGGTCTGAAGCTTTCTTT. Translated: CSAIEGGPGSEAFF.

V usage is TRBV7-9 and J usage is TRBJ2-5; TRBD2 matches at 11 bases. V was clipped by 8 bases and J by 9 bases; unmatched bases: 17. The germline gives CDR1 SEHNR, CDR2 FQNEAQ (reference sequence). The CDR3 is made up of 16 amino acids. The CDR3 DNA follows: TGTGCCAGCGGGTCCACTAGCGGGAGACAAAGAGATGCCCAGTACTTC. Amino acid sequence: CASGSTSGRQRDAQYF.

This clonotype was seen repeatedly, ten times or more. The rearrangement joins TRBV20-1 to TRBJ1-1; D is unclear. V lost 3 bases and J lost 3, with 11 bases in between. The CDR3 runs to 13 residues. Germline V gives CDR1 DFQATT, CDR2 SNEGSKA (reference sequence). This CDR3 reads CSASPDIYTEAFF. The CDR3 nucleotides are TGCAGTGCTAGCCCTGACATTTACACTGAAGCTTTCTTT.

This clonotype was recorded many times. The chain links TRBV29-1 to TRBJ2-1; D call uncertain. Germline CDR1 reads SQVTM; CDR2 reads ANQGSEA. The CDR3 has 13 residues. V lost 1 base and J lost 0, with 4 bases in between. Written as DNA, the CDR3 is TGCAGCGTTGAAGTAAGCTCCTACAATGAGCAGTTCTTC. This gives the protein CSVEVSSYNEQFF.

At least ten counts were recorded for this clonotype. The junction does not match germline at one end; this may be a read error. The chain has TRBV15 and TRBJ1-2; no clear D. The CDR3 consists of 15 residues. Germline V gene data show CDR1 as LNHNV and CDR2 as YYDKDF (reference sequence). The CDR3 bases are TGTGCCACCAGCAGAGATTCGCCCAGTGGCTATTGCTACACCTTC. It is translated as CATSRDSPSGYCYTF. Full variable domain (outside the CDR3, taken from reference TRBV15 and TRBJ1-2): DAMVIQNPRYQVTQFGKPVTLSCSQTLNHNVMYWYQQKSSQAPKLLFHYYDKDFNNEADTPDNFQSRRPNTSFCFLDIRSPGLGDTAMYLCATSRDSPSGYCYTFGSGTRLTVV.

There are many counts of this clonotype. The chain joins TRBV15 to TRBJ2-2; maybe TRBD1 (5 bases). Trimming shortened V by 1 base and J by 6 bases, and 15 bases separated the two germline ends. Germline V gene lookup returns CDR1 LNHNV and CDR2 YYDKDF (reference sequence). The CDR3 has 16 residues. The CDR3 nucleotides read TGTGCCACCAGCAGAGTGCAGGGAACGGACGCCGGGGAGCTGTTTTTT. This encodes CATSRVQGTDAGELFF.

This clonotype was counted at least ten times. The J gene is TRBJ2-5, the V gene TRBV12-3 or TRBV12-4; perhaps D is TRBD1 or TRBD2 (5 bases each). Deletions cut 6 bases from V and 5 bases from J, with 19 bases between. The CDR3 runs 15 residues. CDR3 protein: CASSTPPGPGETQYF. Written as DNA, the CDR3 is TGTGCCAGCAGCACCCCTCCGGGACCCGGGGAGACCCAGTACTTC.

In this sample, this clonotype turned up many times. The chain recombines TRBV3-1 with TRBJ2-7, with TRBD2 matching 8 bases. Losses at the gene ends were 5 bases for V and 2 bases for J; bases not matched to a gene: 11. Germline V gene data show CDR1 as LGHDT and CDR2 as YNNKEL (reference sequence). The CDR3 loop spans 16 amino acids. This CDR3 is CASSSDRGAGAYEQYF. CDR3 DNA: TGTGCCAGCAGCTCCGACCGGGGAGCGGGGGCCTACGAGCAGTACTTC.

The table lists this clonotype with many counts. This rearrangement joins TRBV5-1 to TRBJ1-1; D is perhaps TRBD1 (5 bases). The V gene's germline CDR1 is SGHRS and CDR2 YFSETQ. The CDR3 extends over 13 amino acids. Trimming left V 5 bases short and J 2 bases short, with 10 bases between. CDR3 coding DNA: TGCGCCAGCAGTGTTGACAGAAACACTGAAGCTTTCTTT. Translated: CASSVDRNTEAFF.

This clonotype was detected many times. This rearrangement joins TRBV11-2 to TRBJ2-5, with D perhaps TRBD1 (5 bases). The CDR3 extends over 15 amino acids. Trimming removed 3 bases at V and 1 base at J, with 12 bases between. Germline CDR1 SGHAT, CDR2 FQNNGV. The DNA for the CDR3 is TGTGCCAGCAGCTTCGGCAGGGCAACCCAAGAGACCCAGTACTTC. This sequence encodes CASSFGRATQETQYF.